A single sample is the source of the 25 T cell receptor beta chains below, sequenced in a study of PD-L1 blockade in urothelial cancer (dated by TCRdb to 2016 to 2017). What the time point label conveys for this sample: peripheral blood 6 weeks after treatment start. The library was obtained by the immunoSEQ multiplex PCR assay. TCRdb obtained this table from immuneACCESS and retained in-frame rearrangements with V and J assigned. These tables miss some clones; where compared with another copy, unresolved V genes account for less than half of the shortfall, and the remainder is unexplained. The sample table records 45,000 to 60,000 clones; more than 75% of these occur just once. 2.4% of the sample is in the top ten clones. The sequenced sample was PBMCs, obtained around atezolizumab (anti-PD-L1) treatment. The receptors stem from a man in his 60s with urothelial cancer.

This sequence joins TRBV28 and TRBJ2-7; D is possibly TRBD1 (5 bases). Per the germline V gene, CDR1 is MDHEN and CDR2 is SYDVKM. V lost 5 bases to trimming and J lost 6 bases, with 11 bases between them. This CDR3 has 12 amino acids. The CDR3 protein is CASSAGWAEQYF. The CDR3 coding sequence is TGTGCCAGCAGTGCAGGGTGGGCCGAGCAGTACTTC.

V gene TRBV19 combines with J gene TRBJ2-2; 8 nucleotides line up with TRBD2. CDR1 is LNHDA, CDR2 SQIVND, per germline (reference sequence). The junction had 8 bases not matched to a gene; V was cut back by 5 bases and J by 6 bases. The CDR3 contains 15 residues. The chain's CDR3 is CASSSAGTRSGELFF. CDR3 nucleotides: TGTGCCAGTAGTTCAGCCGGGACTAGGTCCGGGGAGCTGTTTTTT.

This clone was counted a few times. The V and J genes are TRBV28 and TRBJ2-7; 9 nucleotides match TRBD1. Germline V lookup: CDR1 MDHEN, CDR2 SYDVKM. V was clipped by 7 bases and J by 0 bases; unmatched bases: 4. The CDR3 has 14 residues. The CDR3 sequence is CASKGQGSSYEQYF. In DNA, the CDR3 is TGTGCCAGCAAAGGACAGGGGAGCTCCTACGAGCAGTACTTC.

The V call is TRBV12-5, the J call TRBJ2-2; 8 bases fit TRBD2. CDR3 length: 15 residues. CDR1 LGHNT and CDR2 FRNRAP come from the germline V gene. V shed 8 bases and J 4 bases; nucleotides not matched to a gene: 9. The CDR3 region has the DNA TGTGCTAGTCGACGAGCGGGGGCCTCCACCGGGGAGCTGTTTTTT. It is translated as CASRRAGASTGELFF.

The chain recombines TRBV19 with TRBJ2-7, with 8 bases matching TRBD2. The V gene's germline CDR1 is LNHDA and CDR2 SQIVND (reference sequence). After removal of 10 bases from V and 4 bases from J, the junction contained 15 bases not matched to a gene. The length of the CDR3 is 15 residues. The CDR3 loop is CATKTSARGGYEQYF. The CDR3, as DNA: TGTGCCACTAAGACTAGCGCACGAGGAGGATACGAGCAGTACTTC.

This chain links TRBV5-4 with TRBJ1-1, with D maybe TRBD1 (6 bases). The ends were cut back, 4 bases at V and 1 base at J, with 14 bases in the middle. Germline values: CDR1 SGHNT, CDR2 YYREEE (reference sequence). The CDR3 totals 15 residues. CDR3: CASSGGAVPNTEAFF. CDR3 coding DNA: TGTGCCAGCAGCGGGGGGGCGGTACCGAACACTGAAGCTTTCTTT. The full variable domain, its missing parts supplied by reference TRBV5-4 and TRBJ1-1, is ETGVTQSPTHLIKTRGQQVTLRCSSQSGHNTVSWYQQALGQGPQFIFQYYREEENGRGNFPPRFSGLQFPNYSSELNVNALELDDSALYLCASSGGAVPNTEAFFGQGTRLTVV.

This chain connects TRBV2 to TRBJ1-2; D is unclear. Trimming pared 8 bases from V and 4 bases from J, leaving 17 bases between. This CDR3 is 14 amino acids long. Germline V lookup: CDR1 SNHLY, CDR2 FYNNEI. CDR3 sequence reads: CASYREGMGYGYTF. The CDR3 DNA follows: TGTGCCAGCTATCGGGAAGGGATGGGCTATGGCTACACCTTC.

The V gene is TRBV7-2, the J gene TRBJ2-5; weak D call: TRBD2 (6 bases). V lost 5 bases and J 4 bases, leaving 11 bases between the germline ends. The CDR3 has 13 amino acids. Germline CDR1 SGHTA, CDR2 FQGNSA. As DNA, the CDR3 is TGTGCCAGCAGCGAGAGGAGGGGAGAGACCCAGTACTTC. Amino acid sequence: CASSERRGETQYF.

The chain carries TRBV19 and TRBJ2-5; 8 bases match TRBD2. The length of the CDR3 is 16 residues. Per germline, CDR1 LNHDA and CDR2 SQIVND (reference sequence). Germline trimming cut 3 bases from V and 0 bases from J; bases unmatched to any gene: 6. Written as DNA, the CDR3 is TGTGCCAGTAGTATTCGTACGGGGGGGTACCAAGAGACCCAGTACTTC. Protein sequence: CASSIRTGGYQETQYF. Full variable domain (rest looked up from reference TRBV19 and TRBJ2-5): DGGITQSPKYLFRKEGQNVTLSCEQNLNHDAMYWYRQDPGQGLRLIYYSQIVNDFQKGDIAEGYSVSREKKESFPLTVTSAQKNPTAFYLCASSIRTGGYQETQYFGPGTRLLVL.

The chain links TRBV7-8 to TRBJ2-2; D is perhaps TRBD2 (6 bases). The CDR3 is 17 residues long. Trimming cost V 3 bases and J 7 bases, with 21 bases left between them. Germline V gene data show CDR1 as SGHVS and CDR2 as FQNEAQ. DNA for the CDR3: TGTGCCAGCAGCTTCGGAGGGATCGTCTCCAGTGGCGGGGAGCTGTTTTTT. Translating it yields CASSFGGIVSSGGELFF.

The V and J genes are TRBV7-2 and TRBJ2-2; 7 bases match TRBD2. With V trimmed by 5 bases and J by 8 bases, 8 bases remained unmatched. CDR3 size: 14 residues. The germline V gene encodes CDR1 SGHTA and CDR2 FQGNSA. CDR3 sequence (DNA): TGTGCCAGCAGCGGACTAGGGGCGGCTGGGGAGCTGTTTTTT. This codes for CASSGLGAAGELFF.

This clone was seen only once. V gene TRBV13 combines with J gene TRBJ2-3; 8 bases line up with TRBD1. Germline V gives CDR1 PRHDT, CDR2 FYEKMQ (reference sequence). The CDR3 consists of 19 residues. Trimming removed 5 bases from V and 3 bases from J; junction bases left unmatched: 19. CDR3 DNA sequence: TGTGCCAGCAGCGCCCGACAGGGGACGGGCACATACCTTACAGATACGCAGTATTTT. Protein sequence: CASSARQGTGTYLTDTQYF.

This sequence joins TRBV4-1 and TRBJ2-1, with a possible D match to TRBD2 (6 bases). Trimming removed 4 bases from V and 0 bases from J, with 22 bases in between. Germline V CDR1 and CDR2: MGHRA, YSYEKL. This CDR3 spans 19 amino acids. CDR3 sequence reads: CASSLPSGPGIISYNEQFF. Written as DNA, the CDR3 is TGCGCCAGCAGCCTGCCCAGCGGGCCTGGAATAATCTCCTACAATGAGCAGTTCTTC.

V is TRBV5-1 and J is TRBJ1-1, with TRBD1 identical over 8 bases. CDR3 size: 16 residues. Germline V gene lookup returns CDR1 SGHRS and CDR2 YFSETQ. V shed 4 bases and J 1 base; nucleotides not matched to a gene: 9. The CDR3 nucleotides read TGCGCCAGCAGCCTCCGACAGGGGCCTGGGAACACTGAAGCTTTCTTT. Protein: CASSLRQGPGNTEAFF.

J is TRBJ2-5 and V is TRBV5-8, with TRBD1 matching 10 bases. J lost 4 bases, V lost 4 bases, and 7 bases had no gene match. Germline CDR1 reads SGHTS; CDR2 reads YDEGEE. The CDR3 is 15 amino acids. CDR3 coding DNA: TGTGCCAGCAGCCCAGGGACAGGGGAGGGAGAGACCCAGTACTTC. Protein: CASSPGTGEGETQYF.

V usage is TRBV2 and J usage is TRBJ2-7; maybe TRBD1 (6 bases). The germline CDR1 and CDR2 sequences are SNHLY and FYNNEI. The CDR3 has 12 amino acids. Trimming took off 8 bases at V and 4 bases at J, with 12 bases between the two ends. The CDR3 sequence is CASRGRGYEQYF. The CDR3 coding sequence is TGTGCCAGCCGAGGCAGGGGATACGAGCAGTACTTC.

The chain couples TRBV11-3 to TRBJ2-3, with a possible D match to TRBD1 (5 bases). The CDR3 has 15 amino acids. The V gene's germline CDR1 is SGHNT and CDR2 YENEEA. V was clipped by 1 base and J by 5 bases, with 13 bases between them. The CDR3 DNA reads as TGTGCCAGCAGCTTAGGCGGTGGGGCCAGAGATACGCAGTATTTT. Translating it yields CASSLGGGARDTQYF.

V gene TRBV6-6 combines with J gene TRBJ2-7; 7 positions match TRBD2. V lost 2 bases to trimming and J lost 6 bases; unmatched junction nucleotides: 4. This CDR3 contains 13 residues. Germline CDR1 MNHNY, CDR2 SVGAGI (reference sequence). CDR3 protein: CASSYLGEGEQYF. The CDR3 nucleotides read TGTGCCAGCAGTTACCTGGGGGAGGGCGAGCAGTACTTC.

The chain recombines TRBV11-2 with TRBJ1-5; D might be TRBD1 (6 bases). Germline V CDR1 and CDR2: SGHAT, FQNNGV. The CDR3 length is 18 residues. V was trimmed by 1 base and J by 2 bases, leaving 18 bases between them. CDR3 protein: CASSLVGRQGSGNQPQHF. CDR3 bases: TGTGCCAGCAGCTTAGTCGGTCGTCAGGGGAGTGGCAATCAGCCCCAGCATTTT.

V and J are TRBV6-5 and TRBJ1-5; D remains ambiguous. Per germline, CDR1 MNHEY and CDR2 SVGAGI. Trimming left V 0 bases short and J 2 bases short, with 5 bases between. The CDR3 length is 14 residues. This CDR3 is CASSYSAGNQPQHF. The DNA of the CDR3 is TGTGCCAGCAGTTACTCGGCAGGCAATCAGCCCCAGCATTTT.

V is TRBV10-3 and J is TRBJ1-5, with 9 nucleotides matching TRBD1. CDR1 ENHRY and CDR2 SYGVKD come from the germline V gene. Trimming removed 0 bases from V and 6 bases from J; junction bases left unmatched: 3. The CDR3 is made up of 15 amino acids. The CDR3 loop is CAISESGTGIQPQHF. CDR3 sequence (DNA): TGTGCCATCAGTGAGTCAGGGACAGGGATTCAGCCCCAGCATTTT.

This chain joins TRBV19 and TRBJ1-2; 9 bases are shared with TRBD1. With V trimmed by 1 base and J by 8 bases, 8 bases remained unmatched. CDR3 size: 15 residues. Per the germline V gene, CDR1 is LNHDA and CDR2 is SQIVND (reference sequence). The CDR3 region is CASSIARTGVDGYTF. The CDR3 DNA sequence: TGTGCCAGTAGTATAGCAAGGACAGGGGTGGACGGCTACACCTTC.

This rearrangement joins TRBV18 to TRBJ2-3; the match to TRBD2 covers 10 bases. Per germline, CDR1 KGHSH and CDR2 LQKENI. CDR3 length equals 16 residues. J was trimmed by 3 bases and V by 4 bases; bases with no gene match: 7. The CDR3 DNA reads TGTGCCAGCTCACTATCAGCGGGGGGGCCGACAGATACGCAGTATTTT. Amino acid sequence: CASSLSAGGPTDTQYF. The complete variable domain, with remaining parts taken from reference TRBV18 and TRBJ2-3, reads NAGVMQNPRHLVRRRGQEARLRCSPMKGHSHVYWYRQLPEEGLKFMVYLQKENIIDESGMPKERFSAEFPKEGPSILRIQQVVRGDSAAYFCASSLSAGGPTDTQYFGPGTRLTVL.

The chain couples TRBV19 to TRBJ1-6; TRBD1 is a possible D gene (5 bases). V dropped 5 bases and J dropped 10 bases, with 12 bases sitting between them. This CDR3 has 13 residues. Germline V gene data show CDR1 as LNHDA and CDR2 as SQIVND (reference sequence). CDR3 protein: CASSLQGQSPLHF. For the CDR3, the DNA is TGTGCCAGTAGTTTGCAGGGTCAATCACCCCTCCACTTT.

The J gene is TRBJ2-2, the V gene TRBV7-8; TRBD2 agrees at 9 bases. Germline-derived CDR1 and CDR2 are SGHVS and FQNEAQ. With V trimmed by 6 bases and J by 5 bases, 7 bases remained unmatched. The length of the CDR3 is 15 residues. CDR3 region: CASSPGLAATGELFF. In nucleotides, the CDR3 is TGTGCCAGCAGTCCGGGACTAGCAGCTACCGGGGAGCTGTTTTTT.